This TCR beta chain came from a study of shared clonotypes between healthy human individuals. V was pared by 3 bases and J by 10 bases, with 4 bases of the junction left unmatched. The CDR3 is 13 residues long. Germline CDR1 and CDR2: PRHDT and FYEKMQ (reference sequence). The sorted-subset replicate PCRs were given around 200 ng DNA, which is approximately 30,000 T cell genomes. TCRdb's table, derived via immunoSEQ multiplex PCR, lists solely in-frame clones and lacks some. The sample carries about 800,000 clones, around 96% recorded once. Naive-designated CD8 cells lacked CD45RO, were positively enriched for CCR7, and omitted terminally differentiated effector memory CD45RA+ cells.

This TCR was recovered from a young man in good health. The chain joins TRBV13 to TRBJ2-1, with 9 bases aligning to TRBD2. Source material: naive CD8+ T cells sorted from blood. The CDR3 sequence is CASSFSGRQEQFF. Written as DNA, the CDR3 is TGTGCCAGCAGCTTTAGCGGGAGACAAGAGCAGTTCTTC.